The 3 T cell receptor beta chains reported below all come from one sample, sequenced in a study of T cell responses to AZD1222 COVID-19 vaccine. Using immunoSEQ multiplex PCR, the repertoire was profiled, and TCRdb retains in-frame clones only, with some absent. The table has some 92,000 clones, about 89% seen once. The sequencing used peripheral blood, collected on day 0 of AZD1222 vaccination. These receptors all stem from an adult in good health.

The genes are TRBV3-1 (or the pseudogene TRBV3-2) and TRBJ1-3, with D hard to call. The CDR3 runs 13 residues. V lost 6 bases, J lost 4 bases, and 10 bases lay in between. Germline values: CDR1 LGHDT, CDR2 YNNKEL (reference sequence). In DNA form, the CDR3 reads TGTGCCAGCAGTAGGGTTCTCGGAAACACCATATATTTT. Encoded protein: CASSRVLGNTIYF.

This chain joins TRBV4-3 and TRBJ1-2; the D is unclear. There are 15 residues in the CDR3. V dropped 1 base and J dropped 4 bases, with 13 bases sitting between them. CDR1 and CDR2 (germline): LGHNA, YSLEER. The CDR3 coding sequence is TGCGCCAGCAGCCAAGCCGGCGCCGGGGTCTATGGCTACACCTTC. Amino acid sequence: CASSQAGAGVYGYTF.

The chain carries TRBV29-1 and TRBJ2-2; D possibly matches TRBD1 or TRBD2 (5 bases each). CDR3 length: 13 residues. Trimming took 4 bases from V and 0 from J, leaving 6 bases between them. CDR1 SQVTM and CDR2 ANQGSEA come from the germline V gene. CDR3 in amino acids: CSVVGPNTGELFF. CDR3 nucleotide sequence: TGCAGCGTTGTGGGACCGAACACCGGGGAGCTGTTTTTT.